The TCR beta chain described here comes from a study of PD-1 blockade in classical Hodgkin lymphoma. About the research overall: The patients were dosed with nivolumab 3 mg/kg, infused intravenously every 2 weeks. General study points: Complete responders' baseline diversity resembled that of newly diagnosed patients. Whereas CD4+ TCR diversity had risen significantly by C4D1, CD8+ TCR diversity had not.

This table comes from immunoSEQ multiplex PCR, and its TCRdb copy is limited to in-frame clones, with some not included. Counted here are about 46,000 clones, roughly 75% occurring once; the ten biggest clones make up about 20%. Brentuximab vedotin exposure varied, and every patient relapsed after autologous stem cell transplantation. Best responses were complete response, partial response or progressive disease. As for this clone: Its target is unknown.

This CDR3 has 13 amino acids. Germline values: CDR1 SGHRS, CDR2 YFSETQ. Trimming at V came to 5 bases and at J to 3 bases, leaving 4 bases not matched to a gene. The sample was peripheral blood mononuclear cells (PBMCs), taken before the second cycle of nivolumab. The sequence derives from a human donor with classical Hodgkin lymphoma. The rearrangement uses TRBV5-1 and TRBJ2-5; TRBD1 agrees at 7 bases. The CDR3: CASRAGTEETQYF. The CDR3 DNA follows: TGCGCCAGCAGGGCCGGGACAGAAGAGACCCAGTACTTC. The whole variable domain, filled in from reference TRBV5-1 and TRBJ2-5, reads KAGVTQTPRYLIKTRGQQVTLSCSPISGHRSVSWYQQTPGQGLQFLFEYFSETQRNKGNFPGRFSGRQFSNSRSEMNVSTLELGDSALYLCASRAGTEETQYFGPGTRLLVL.